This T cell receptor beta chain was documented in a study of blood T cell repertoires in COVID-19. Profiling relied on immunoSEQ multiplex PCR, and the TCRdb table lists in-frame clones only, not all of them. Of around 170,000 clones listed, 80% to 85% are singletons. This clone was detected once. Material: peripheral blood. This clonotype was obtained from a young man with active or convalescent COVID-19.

CDR3 in amino acids: CASSPRNREEKLFF. As DNA, the CDR3 is TGTGCCAGTAGCCCCCGGAACAGGGAGGAAAAACTGTTTTTT. The chain recombines TRBV19 with TRBJ1-4, with TRBD1 as a possible D gene (6 bases). The CDR3 consists of 14 residues. The germline V and J ends were trimmed by 6 bases and 8 bases, with 16 bases remaining between them. Germline V gene lookup returns CDR1 LNHDA and CDR2 SQIVND (reference sequence).